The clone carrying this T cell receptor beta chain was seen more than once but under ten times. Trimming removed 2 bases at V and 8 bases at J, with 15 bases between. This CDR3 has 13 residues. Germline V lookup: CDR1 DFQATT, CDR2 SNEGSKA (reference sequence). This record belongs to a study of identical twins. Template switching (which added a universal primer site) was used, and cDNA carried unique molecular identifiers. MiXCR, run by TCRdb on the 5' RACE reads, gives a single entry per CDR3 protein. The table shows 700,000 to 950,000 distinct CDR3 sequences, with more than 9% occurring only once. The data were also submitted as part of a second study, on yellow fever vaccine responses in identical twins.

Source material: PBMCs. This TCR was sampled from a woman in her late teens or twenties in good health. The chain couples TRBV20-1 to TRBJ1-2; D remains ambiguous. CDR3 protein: CSARILDLRGYTF. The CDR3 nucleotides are TGCAGTGCTAGAATTTTGGACCTAAGGGGCTACACCTTC.